Presented here are 22 T cell receptor beta chains from one specimen sequenced in a study of T cell repertoires in aging, cancer and after chemotherapy (dated by TCRdb to between 2017 and 2020). The sequencer listed for this sample is Illumina MiSeq. Rearranged TRB sequences spanning V, D and J segments were amplified in a multiplex touch-down PCR with a mixed TRB-A/B primer pool. The public reads were quality trimmed at Q25 with fastp and then assembled into clones with MiXCR by TCRdb, keeping productive beta chains. Identical CDR3 protein sequences are pooled into one entry, listed with their most common genes and DNA. The sample table holds under 1,500 distinct CDR3 sequences, of which roughly 22% were seen once. The ten largest clones capture roughly a quarter of the sample. TCR beta rearrangements were amplified from genomic DNA isolated from peripheral blood, not from sorted cells or RNA. Material for sequencing was blood. The receptors stem from a human donor with a solid tumor.

By proportion, this clonotype is large (0.1 to 1%). The chain combines TRBV11-3 with TRBJ1-6; D call uncertain. The CDR3 is 14 amino acids. The germline CDR1 and CDR2 sequences are SGHNT and YENEEA. Trimming pared 3 bases from V and 5 bases from J, leaving 8 bases between. The CDR3 loop is CASSFVTDNSPLHF. The DNA for the CDR3 is TGTGCCAGCAGCTTTGTAACGGATAATTCACCCCTCCACTTT.

The chain combines TRBV10-1 with TRBJ2-1, with 9 bases aligning to TRBD1. The CDR3 is 15 residues long. Germline V gene sequence: CDR1 WNHNN, CDR2 SYGVQD (reference sequence). V shed 3 bases and J 6 bases; nucleotides not matched to a gene: 6. The CDR3 loop reads CASSDNRGRFNEQFF. In nucleotides, the CDR3 is TGCGCCAGCAGTGATAACAGGGGGCGCTTCAATGAGCAGTTCTTC.

This clonotype is medium-sized by share. V gene TRBV10-3 combines with J gene TRBJ1-5, with TRBD1 matching over 12 bases. Unmatched junction bases numbered 3, after V lost 0 bases and J lost 6 bases. The CDR3 consists of 16 residues. Looked up from germline, CDR1 is ENHRY and CDR2 is SYGVKD. This CDR3 reads CAISESGQGAGQPQHF. CDR3 nucleotides: TGTGCCATCAGTGAGTCGGGACAGGGGGCAGGTCAGCCCCAGCATTTT.

The chain couples TRBV2 to TRBJ2-3; D is unclear. Germline values: CDR1 SNHLY, CDR2 FYNNEI. V dropped 3 bases and J dropped 0 bases, with 13 bases sitting between them. The CDR3 runs 16 residues. The CDR3 region has the DNA TGTGCCAGCAGTGATCCGGCGGATTCTAGCACAGATACGCAGTATTTT. Amino acid sequence: CASSDPADSSTDTQYF.

This clonotype is deemed large. The chain uses TRBV6-2 or TRBV6-3 and TRBJ2-7; D call uncertain. V lost 2 bases to trimming and J lost 1 base, with 9 bases between them. The CDR3 length is 14 residues. Germline CDR1 reads MNHEY; CDR2 reads SVGEGT. The CDR3 protein is CASSYRVRSYEQYF. The DNA of the CDR3 is TGTGCCAGCAGTTACAGGGTGAGGTCCTACGAGCAGTACTTC.

Within the sample, this clonotype is medium-sized (0.01 to 0.1%). The J gene is TRBJ1-1, the V gene TRBV6-2 or TRBV6-3; no firm D call. The CDR3 is made up of 13 amino acids. Germline CDR1 MNHEY, CDR2 SVGEGT. The V end lost 5 bases, the J end lost 0 bases, and 7 bases lay between the germline ends. The CDR3 sequence is CASSASLNTEAFF. The CDR3 nucleotides are TGTGCCAGCAGTGCATCATTGAACACTGAAGCTTTCTTT.

This clonotype qualifies as medium-sized. The V and J genes are TRBV6-6 and TRBJ1-1; D might be TRBD1 (5 bases). V lost 0 bases to trimming and J lost 4 bases, with 12 bases between them. Germline CDR1 reads MNHNY; CDR2 reads SVGAGI (reference sequence). The CDR3 contains 15 residues. CDR3 sequence reads: CASSYSLRGVTEAFF. CDR3 DNA: TGTGCCAGCAGTTACTCGTTGAGGGGTGTCACTGAAGCTTTCTTT.

By frequency in the sample, this clonotype is medium-sized. The chain combines TRBV4-3 with TRBJ2-7; D tentatively reads TRBD1 or TRBD2 (5 bases each). Per the germline V gene, CDR1 is LGHNA and CDR2 is YSLEER. This CDR3 has 16 residues. Deletions cut 4 bases from V and 2 bases from J, with 18 bases between. CDR3 bases: TGCGCCAGCAGCCGAGTGGGAGAGGGGAGACCCTACGAGCAGTACTTC. The encoded protein is CASSRVGEGRPYEQYF.

This clonotype is deemed medium-sized. The V gene is TRBV20-1, the J gene TRBJ2-1, with D maybe TRBD1 (5 bases). Trimming took off 3 bases at V and 0 bases at J, with 12 bases between the two ends. Germline CDR1 reads DFQATT; CDR2 reads SNEGSKA (reference sequence). CDR3 length: 15 amino acids. This chain's CDR3 is CSASQGLSSYNEQFF. CDR3 bases: TGCAGTGCTAGCCAGGGATTAAGCTCCTACAATGAGCAGTTCTTC.

A few counts support this clonotype. V is TRBV28 and J is TRBJ1-2, with a weak D call TRBD1 (5 bases). Deletions cut 5 bases from V and 4 bases from J, with 17 bases between. From germline, CDR1 is MDHEN and CDR2 SYDVKM. This CDR3 spans 15 amino acids. The CDR3 is CASSKGLQAFYGYTF. The CDR3 coding sequence is TGTGCCAGCAGTAAGGGACTTCAGGCATTCTATGGCTACACCTTC.

This clonotype has only a few counts. The J gene is TRBJ1-1, the V gene TRBV11-2; TRBD1 agrees at 8 bases. The germline V gene encodes CDR1 SGHAT and CDR2 FQNNGV. The CDR3 has 13 amino acids. After removal of 6 bases from V and 7 bases from J, the junction contained 7 bases not matched to a gene. CDR3 residues: CASRVGQGNEAFF. As DNA, the CDR3 is TGTGCCAGCAGGGTAGGACAGGGCAATGAAGCTTTCTTT. Complete variable domain (other parts from reference TRBV11-2 and TRBJ1-1): EAGVAQSPRYKIIEKRQSVAFWCNPISGHATLYWYQQILGQGPKLLIQFQNNGVVDDSQLPKDRFSAERLKGVDSTLKIQPAKLEDSAVYLCASRVGQGNEAFFGQGTRLTVV.

This clonotype is large by share. CDR3 coding DNA: TGTGCCAGCAGCTTGGGGCAGAGCTCCTACGAGCAGTACGTC. The encoded protein is CASSLGQSSYEQYV. This chain uses TRBV5-6 with TRBJ2-7; D gene unclear. There are 14 residues in the CDR3. With 0 bases removed from V and 0 bases from J, the gap between germline ends came to 7 bases. CDR1 and CDR2 (germline): SGHDT, YYEEEE.

This clonotype is judged large (0.1 to 1%). V gene TRBV12-3 or TRBV12-4 combines with J gene TRBJ2-5; TRBD2 is a possible D gene (6 bases). V dropped 5 bases and J dropped 4 bases, with 11 bases sitting between them. The CDR3 runs 13 residues. The CDR3 DNA follows: TGTGCCAGCAGTAGGTGGGGAGGAGAGACCCAGTACTTC. Translation gives CASSRWGGETQYF.

The chain has TRBV5-1 and TRBJ2-7, with D maybe TRBD2 (6 bases). The CDR3 contains 14 residues. Germline CDR1 SGHRS, CDR2 YFSETQ. For the CDR3, the DNA is TGTGCCAGCAGCCCAGGAGGGAACTCCTACGAGCAGTACGTC. Amino acid sequence: CASSPGGNSYEQYV.

This clonotype is medium-sized. This sequence joins TRBV19 and TRBJ2-1; 10 bases match TRBD2. Germline assignment: CDR1 LNHDA and CDR2 SQIVND (reference sequence). The J segment lost 12 bases and the V segment lost 3 bases, leaving 14 bases of the junction unmatched. The CDR3 spans 16 residues. The CDR3 spells CASSIVASGRLRGQFF. CDR3 nucleotides: TGTGCCAGTAGTATCGTGGCTAGCGGGAGACTAAGGGGGCAGTTCTTC.

On this clonotype itself: Possible read error: a much larger clone is one base away. The V and J genes are TRBV14 and TRBJ1-3; D call uncertain. The CDR3 totals 13 residues. The V and J ends lost 5 bases and 4 bases respectively, with 9 bases between them. Germline CDR1 is SGHDN and CDR2 is FVKESK. The CDR3 loop is CASSKYGGNTIYF. CDR3 nucleotide sequence: TGTGCCAGCAGCAAATATGGGGGAAACACCATATATTTT.

This chain joins TRBV12-3 or TRBV12-4 and TRBJ2-1; TRBD1 or TRBD2 may be the D gene (6 bases each). V lost 6 bases, J lost 2 bases, and 14 bases lay in between. This CDR3 is built from 15 residues. CDR3 in DNA: TGTGCCAGCAGCCTGGGGGGCAGGACCTACAATGAGCAGTTCTTC. This translates into CASSLGGRTYNEQFF.

CDR3 in amino acids: CASRFLATDTQYF. CDR3 coding DNA: TGTGCCAGCAGGTTCCTAGCGACAGATACGCAGTATTTT. The chain is built from TRBV5-8 and TRBJ2-3; TRBD2 might be the D (6 bases). Germline V gene data show CDR1 as SGHTS and CDR2 as YDEGEE. The CDR3 is 13 residues long. V was pared by 5 bases and J by 3 bases, with 10 bases between.

The V and J genes are TRBV20-1 and TRBJ1-2; 9 bases agree with TRBD1. The CDR3 extends over 14 amino acids. Germline CDR1 reads DFQATT; CDR2 reads SNEGSKA (reference sequence). The junction had 6 bases not matched to a gene; V was cut back by 0 bases and J by 7 bases. CDR3 bases: TGCAGTGCTAGAGATCAGGGACAGGGATTTGGCTACACCTTC. This codes for CSARDQGQGFGYTF.

Sample share makes this clonotype medium-sized. In DNA form, the CDR3 reads TGCAGTGCTAGAGGACAGCGGCCGGGCTACACCTTC. Encoded protein: CSARGQRPGYTF. The rearrangement uses TRBV20-1 and TRBJ1-2, with D possibly matching TRBD1 (5 bases). This CDR3 has 12 residues. The germline V and J ends were trimmed by 1 base and 8 bases, with 11 bases remaining between them. The germline CDR1 and CDR2 sequences are DFQATT and SNEGSKA (reference sequence).

Judged by abundance, this clonotype is large (0.1 to 1%). This chain uses TRBV19 with TRBJ2-7; D unresolved. Germline V lookup: CDR1 LNHDA, CDR2 SQIVND (reference sequence). The CDR3 contains 12 residues. The V end was cut by 11 bases, the J end by 6 bases, with 17 bases between. CDR3 in DNA: TGTGCCGGGTGGTTGGAAGCGTTCGAGCAGTACGTC. Translated: CAGWLEAFEQYV.

In its sample, this clonotype is large. V gene TRBV12-3 or TRBV12-4 combines with J gene TRBJ1-1; D is undetermined. Trimming cost V 3 bases and J 1 base, with 6 bases left between them. This CDR3 contains 13 residues. DNA for the CDR3: TGTGCCAGCAGTTTTATGGGGAACACTGAAGCTTTCTTT. Protein product: CASSFMGNTEAFF.